Here is one TCR beta chain with its context. Its matching antigen is unknown. Clones were read by immunoSEQ multiplex PCR, and TCRdb kept only the in-frame ones, dropping some. The repertoire includes hundreds of thousands of clones, 90% to 97% of them detected once, and 0.11% sits in the top ten. The source of the sample is a study of shared clonotypes between healthy human individuals. Findings of the study overall: Limitation of the genetic and exposure-history diversity represented came from the few donors.

Per the germline V gene, CDR1 is SGHRS and CDR2 is YFSETQ. CDR3 length: 14 amino acids. The V gene end was trimmed by 3 bases and the J gene end by 6 bases; junction bases not matched to a gene: 6. Naive CD8 populations comprised CD45RO-negative cells positively selected for CCR7, excluding terminally differentiated effector memory CD45RA+ cells. Each donor was a Caucasian adult residing in Nashville, Tennessee. This clonotype was sampled from a woman aged 25 to 39 in good health. The gene calls are TRBV5-1 and TRBJ2-7; TRBD2 aligns across 10 bases. Sequencing was done on a sample of naive CD8+ T cells sorted from blood. The CDR3 region has the DNA TGCGCCAGCAGCTCGGCTAGCGGGAGCGGCGAGCAGTACTTC. Its protein is CASSSASGSGEQYF.